Listed here are 19 T cell receptor beta chains from one sample, sequenced in a study of T cells in Graves' hyperthyroidism and ophthalmopathy. RNA transcripts were the template for amplifying TCR beta CDR3 regions. Researchers ran a first-round RT-PCR on the TCR CDR3 using the HTBI primer set. TCRdb re-called the multiplex PCR reads with MiXCR, one entry per CDR3 protein. The sample gives about 250,000 distinct CDR3 sequences, over 20% of which show up once; roughly a third is in the top ten. Sequenced material: blood. The receptor source for this set is a woman aged 35 to 49 with Graves' ophthalmopathy.

This clonotype has just a few counts. Since a much larger clone is just one base distant, this may be a read error. The chain has TRBV5-1 and TRBJ2-5; D call uncertain. CDR1 is SGHRS, CDR2 YFSETQ, per germline. The CDR3 totals 14 residues. The germline V and J ends were trimmed by 0 bases and 5 bases, with 11 bases remaining between them. The CDR3 spells CASSLVGSLETQYF. The CDR3 DNA reads as TGCGCCAGCAGCTTGGTAGGTAGTTTGGAGACCCAGTACTTC.

J is TRBJ1-1 and V is TRBV12-3 or TRBV12-4; D is unclear. V shed 3 bases and J shed 4 bases, with 15 bases lying between them. The CDR3 covers 15 residues. The CDR3 DNA follows: TGTGCCAGCAGTTTGGAACCCTCCGTCGGCACTGAAGCTTTCTTT. Translation: CASSLEPSVGTEAFF.

This clonotype was seen repeatedly, ten times or more. The chain uses TRBV27 and TRBJ2-2; D remains unclear. CDR3 length: 14 amino acids. CDR1 and CDR2 (germline): MNHEY, SMNVEV (reference sequence). V lost 6 bases to trimming and J lost 0 bases, with 8 bases between them. CDR3 nucleotides: TGTGCCAGCAGCACCGCCCCGAACACCGGGGAGCTGTTTTTT. Translation: CASSTAPNTGELFF.

This clonotype showed up many times. The rearrangement joins TRBV20-1 to TRBJ2-5; TRBD2 is a possible D gene (5 bases). CDR1 and CDR2 from the germline V gene are DFQATT and SNEGSKA (reference sequence). The CDR3 covers 14 residues. V was clipped by 4 bases and J by 0 bases, with 12 bases between them. The CDR3 here is CSATSSVNQETQYF. The CDR3 DNA reads as TGCAGTGCTACGAGTAGCGTAAACCAAGAGACCCAGTACTTC.

This clonotype was seen only a few times. The chain carries TRBV11-1 and TRBJ2-7, with D tentatively TRBD2 (6 bases). The CDR3 is made up of 17 amino acids. The V end was cut by 4 bases, the J end by 2 bases, with 21 bases between. Germline V CDR1 and CDR2: SGHAT, FQDESV (reference sequence). CDR3 DNA sequence: TGTGCCAGCAGCTCCCTGGTTATGGAGGGCCTCGCCTACGAGCAGTACTTC. It specifies CASSSLVMEGLAYEQYF.

This chain uses TRBV2 with TRBJ1-5; D remains unclear. V was shortened by 3 bases and J by 4 bases, with 7 bases between the two germline ends. The CDR3 loop spans 13 amino acids. Germline CDR1 reads SNHLY; CDR2 reads FYNNEI. DNA of the CDR3: TGTGCCAGCAGTGATGACTTTAATCAGCCCCAGCATTTT. Translating it yields CASSDDFNQPQHF.

This clonotype was seen repeatedly, ten times or more. The CDR3 spells CASSPQTGQETQYF. Written as DNA, the CDR3 is TGTGCCAGCAGCCCGCAGACAGGGCAAGAGACCCAGTACTTC. The chain combines TRBV11-2 with TRBJ2-5, with 7 positions matching TRBD1. V gave up 5 bases and J gave up 2 bases; unmatched junction bases: 5. The CDR3 runs 14 residues. Germline loops: CDR1 SGHAT, CDR2 FQNNGV.

Ten or more counts support this clonotype. The chain joins TRBV4-1 to TRBJ2-2; 10 nucleotides line up with TRBD2. V trimming: 2 bases; J trimming: 5 bases; junction bases outside the gene matches: 5. This CDR3 region has 16 residues. Germline CDR1 MGHRA, CDR2 YSYEKL. The CDR3 here is CASSQRGTSVTGELFF. The CDR3 bases are TGCGCCAGCAGCCAACGCGGGACTAGCGTAACCGGGGAGCTGTTTTTT.

This clonotype was observed many times. The chain carries TRBV5-1 and TRBJ1-2, with 8 bases that match TRBD1. The CDR3 contains 14 residues. Looked up from germline, CDR1 is SGHRS and CDR2 is YFSETQ. V trimming: 3 bases; J trimming: 3 bases; junction bases outside the gene matches: 4. The CDR3 here is CASSWTGNDYGYTF. The DNA of the CDR3 is TGCGCCAGCAGCTGGACAGGGAATGACTATGGCTACACCTTC.

A word on this clonotype: A single base separates this from a much larger clone, so it may be a read error. The genes are TRBV29-1 and TRBJ1-1; no firm D call. Trimming shortened V by 4 bases and J by 10 bases, and 19 bases separated the two germline ends. In germline, CDR1 is SQVTM, CDR2 ANQGSEA. This CDR3 spans 13 amino acids. Written as DNA, the CDR3 is TGCAGCGTTGTTGAAGGGAGAAAAGGTGGAGCTTTCTTT. Protein: CSVVEGRKGGAFF.

The table lists this clonotype with many counts. This chain joins TRBV12-3 or TRBV12-4 and TRBJ2-5, with D perhaps being TRBD1 or TRBD2 (6 bases each). The CDR3 consists of 14 residues. Trimming took off 3 bases at V and 5 bases at J, with 13 bases between the two ends. The CDR3 reads CASSLGGKGETQYF. The CDR3 DNA reads as TGTGCCAGCAGTTTGGGGGGCAAGGGGGAGACCCAGTACTTC.

This chain joins TRBV20-1 and TRBJ1-2; D is possibly TRBD1 (6 bases). Germline V gene data show CDR1 as DFQATT and CDR2 as SNEGSKA (reference sequence). Trimming removed 0 bases at V and 4 bases at J, with 9 bases between. The CDR3 totals 13 residues. CDR3 protein: CSAREGQTYGYTF. DNA for the CDR3: TGCAGTGCTAGAGAAGGACAGACCTATGGCTACACCTTC.

This clonotype was observed at least ten times. The rearrangement joins TRBV25-1 to TRBJ2-2; 10 bases map to TRBD1. The germline CDR1 and CDR2 sequences are MGHDK and SYGVNS. The CDR3 is 17 residues long. V trimming: 3 bases; J trimming: 6 bases; junction bases outside the gene matches: 10. In DNA, the CDR3 is TGTGCCAGCAGTGATCCGACCGGGACAGGGGTCTCCGGGGAGCTGTTTTTT. Amino acids: CASSDPTGTGVSGELFF. Together with reference TRBV25-1 and TRBJ2-2, the CDR3 gives the full variable domain: EADIYQTPRYLVIGTGKKITLECSQTMGHDKMYWYQQDPGMELHLIHYSYGVNSTEKGDLSSESTVSRIRTEHFPLTLESARPSHTSQYLCASSDPTGTGVSGELFFGEGSRLTVL.

This clonotype was seen ten or more times. The chain uses TRBV2 and TRBJ1-3; weak D call: TRBD1 (6 bases). Trimming removed 6 bases at V and 0 bases at J, with 9 bases between. CDR3 length: 14 residues. Germline lookup yields CDR1 SNHLY and CDR2 FYNNEI. The chain's CDR3 is CASRDRNSGNTIYF. DNA for the CDR3: TGTGCCAGCAGGGACAGAAACTCTGGAAACACCATATATTTT. Variable domain in full (rest from reference TRBV2 and TRBJ1-3): EPEVTQTPSHQVTQMGQEVILRCVPISNHLYFYWYRQILGQKVEFLVSFYNNEISEKSEIFDDQFSVERPDGSNFTLKIRSTKLEDSAMYFCASRDRNSGNTIYFGEGSWLTVV.

In this sample, this clonotype turned up many times. The V gene is TRBV19, the J gene TRBJ1-2; D is unresolved. V lost 5 bases and J 2 bases, leaving 15 bases between the germline ends. CDR3 length: 15 residues. Germline V lookup: CDR1 LNHDA, CDR2 SQIVND (reference sequence). The CDR3 DNA is TGTGCCAGTAGTGTAGCAGAGGCCAGAAACTATGGCTACACCTTC. This codes for CASSVAEARNYGYTF.

This clonotype came up many times. V is TRBV7-8 and J is TRBJ2-6, with D tentatively TRBD1 or TRBD2 (5 bases each). Trimming took 5 bases from V and 0 from J, leaving 14 bases between them. Germline V gene lookup returns CDR1 SGHVS and CDR2 FQNEAQ. CDR3 size: 17 residues. For the CDR3, the DNA is TGTGCCAGCAGCGGGACGGAACTGCTCTCTGGGGCCAACGTCCTGACTTTC. Encoded protein: CASSGTELLSGANVLTF.

This clonotype has ten or more counts. The chain recombines TRBV5-6 with TRBJ2-2; no reliable D call. The CDR3 runs to 12 residues. V was cut by 1 base and J by 8 bases, with 6 bases left in between. Germline V CDR1 and CDR2: SGHDT, YYEEEE. CDR3 residues: CASSLSGGELFF. For the CDR3, the DNA is TGTGCCAGCAGCTTGTCTGGGGGGGAGCTGTTTTTT.

The sample holds many counts of this clonotype. The chain recombines TRBV20-1 with TRBJ1-2, with D hard to call. The CDR3 covers 12 residues. The V gene lost 2 bases and the J gene lost 4 bases, with 8 bases spanning the gap. Germline CDR1 and CDR2: DFQATT and SNEGSKA (reference sequence). DNA for the CDR3: TGCAGTGCTAGAAAGGCATCCTATGGCTACACCTTC. It codes for CSARKASYGYTF.

The V call is TRBV28, the J call TRBJ1-2; a weak D match, TRBD1 (5 bases). The CDR3 is 14 amino acids. Trimming removed 3 bases from V and 4 bases from J, with 12 bases in between. The V gene's germline CDR1 is MDHEN and CDR2 SYDVKM. CDR3 region: CASSLGVEIYGYTF. CDR3 nucleotide sequence: TGTGCCAGCAGTTTGGGGGTAGAAATCTATGGCTACACCTTC.